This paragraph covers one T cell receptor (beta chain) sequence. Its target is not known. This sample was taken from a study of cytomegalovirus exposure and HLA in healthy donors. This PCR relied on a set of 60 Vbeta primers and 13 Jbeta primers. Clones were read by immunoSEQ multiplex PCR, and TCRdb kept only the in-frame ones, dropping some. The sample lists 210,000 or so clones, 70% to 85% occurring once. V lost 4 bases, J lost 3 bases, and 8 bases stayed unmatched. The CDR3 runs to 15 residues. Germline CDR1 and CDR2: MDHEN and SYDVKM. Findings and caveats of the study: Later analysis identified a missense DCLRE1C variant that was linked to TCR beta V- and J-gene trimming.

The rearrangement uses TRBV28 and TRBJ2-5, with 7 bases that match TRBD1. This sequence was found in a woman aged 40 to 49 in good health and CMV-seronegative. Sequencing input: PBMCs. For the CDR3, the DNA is TGTGCCAGCAGTTCCCCGACAGGGTACAAAGAGACCCAGTACTTC. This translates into CASSSPTGYKETQYF.